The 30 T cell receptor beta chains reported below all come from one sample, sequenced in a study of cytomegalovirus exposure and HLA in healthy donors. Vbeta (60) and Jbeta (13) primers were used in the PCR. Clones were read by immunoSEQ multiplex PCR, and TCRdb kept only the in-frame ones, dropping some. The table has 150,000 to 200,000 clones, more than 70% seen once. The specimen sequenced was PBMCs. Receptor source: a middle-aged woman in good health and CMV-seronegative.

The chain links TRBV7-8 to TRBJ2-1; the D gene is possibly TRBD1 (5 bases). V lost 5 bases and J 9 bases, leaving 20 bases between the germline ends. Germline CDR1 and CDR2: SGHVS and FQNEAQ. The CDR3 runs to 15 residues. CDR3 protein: CASSLPRALRGEQFF. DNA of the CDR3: TGTGCCAGCAGCCTACCCCGGGCCCTTAGGGGTGAGCAGTTCTTC. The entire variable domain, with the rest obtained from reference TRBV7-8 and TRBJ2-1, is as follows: GAGVSQSPRYKVAKRGQDVALRCDPISGHVSLFWYQQALGQGPEFLTYFQNEAQLDKSGLPSDRFFAERPEGSVSTLKIQRTQQEDSAVYLCASSLPRALRGEQFFGPGTRLTVL.

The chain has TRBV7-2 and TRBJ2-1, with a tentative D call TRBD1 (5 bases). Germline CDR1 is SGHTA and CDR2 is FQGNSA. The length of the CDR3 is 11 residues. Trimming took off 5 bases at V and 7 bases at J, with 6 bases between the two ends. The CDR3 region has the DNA TGTGCCAGCAGCGGGGCGAATGAGCAGTTCTTC. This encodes CASSGANEQFF.

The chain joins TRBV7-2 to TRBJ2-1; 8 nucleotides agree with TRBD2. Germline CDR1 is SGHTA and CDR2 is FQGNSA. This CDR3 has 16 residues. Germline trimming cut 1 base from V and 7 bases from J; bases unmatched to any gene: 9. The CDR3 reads CASSLVIGRAGNEQFF. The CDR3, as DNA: TGTGCCAGCAGCTTAGTTATCGGGAGGGCGGGTAATGAGCAGTTCTTC.

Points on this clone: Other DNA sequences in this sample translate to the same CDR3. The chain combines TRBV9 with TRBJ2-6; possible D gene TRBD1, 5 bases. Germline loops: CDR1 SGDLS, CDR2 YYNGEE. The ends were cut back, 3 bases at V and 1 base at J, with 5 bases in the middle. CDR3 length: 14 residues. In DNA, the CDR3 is TGTGCCAGCAGCGCAGGGTCTGGGGCCAACGTCCTGACTTTC. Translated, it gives CASSAGSGANVLTF.

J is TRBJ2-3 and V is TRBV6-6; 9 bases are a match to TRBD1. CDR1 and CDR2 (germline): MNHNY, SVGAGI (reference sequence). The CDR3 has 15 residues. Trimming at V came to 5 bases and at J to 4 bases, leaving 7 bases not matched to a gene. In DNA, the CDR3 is TGTGCCAGCAGTGATCCGGGACAGGGCCCAGATACGCAGTATTTT. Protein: CASSDPGQGPDTQYF.

CDR3 coding DNA: TGTGCTAGTGGTTTGGGACAGGGTCCTCAGCCCCAGCATTTT. It specifies CASGLGQGPQPQHF. The chain couples TRBV12-5 to TRBJ1-5; 7 bases map to TRBD1. With V trimmed by 1 base and J by 6 bases, 3 bases remained unmatched. Germline CDR1 reads LGHNT; CDR2 reads FRNRAP. The CDR3 loop spans 14 amino acids.

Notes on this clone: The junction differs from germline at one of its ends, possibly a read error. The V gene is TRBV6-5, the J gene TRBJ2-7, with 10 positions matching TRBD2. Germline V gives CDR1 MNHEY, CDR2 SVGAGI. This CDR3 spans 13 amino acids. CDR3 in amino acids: CASRYLAGDEQYF. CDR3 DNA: TGTGCCAGCCGTTATCTAGCGGGAGACGAGCAGTACTTC.

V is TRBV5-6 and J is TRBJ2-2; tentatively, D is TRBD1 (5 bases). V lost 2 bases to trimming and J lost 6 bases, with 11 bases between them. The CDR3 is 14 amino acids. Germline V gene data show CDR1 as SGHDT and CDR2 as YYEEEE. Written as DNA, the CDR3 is TGTGCCAGCAGCTTTGAAGGGGTGGCCGGGGAGCTGTTTTTT. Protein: CASSFEGVAGELFF.

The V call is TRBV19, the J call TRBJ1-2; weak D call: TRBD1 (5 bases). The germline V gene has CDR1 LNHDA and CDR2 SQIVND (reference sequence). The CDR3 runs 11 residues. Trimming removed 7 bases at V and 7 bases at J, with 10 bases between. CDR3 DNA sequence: TGTGCCAGTACCATGGGGGGTGGCTACACCTTC. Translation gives CASTMGGGYTF.

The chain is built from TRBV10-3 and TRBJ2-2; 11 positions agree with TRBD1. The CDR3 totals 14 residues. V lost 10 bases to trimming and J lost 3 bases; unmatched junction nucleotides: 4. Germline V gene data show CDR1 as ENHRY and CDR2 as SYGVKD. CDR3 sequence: CATVGQGDTGELFF. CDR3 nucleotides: TGTGCCACGGTGGGACAGGGGGACACCGGGGAGCTGTTTTTT.

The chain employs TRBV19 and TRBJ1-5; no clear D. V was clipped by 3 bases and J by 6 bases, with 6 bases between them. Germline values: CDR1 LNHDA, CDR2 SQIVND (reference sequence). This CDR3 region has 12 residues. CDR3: CASSMKLQPQHF. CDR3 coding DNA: TGTGCCAGTAGTATGAAACTTCAGCCCCAGCATTTT. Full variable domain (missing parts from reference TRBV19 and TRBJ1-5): DGGITQSPKYLFRKEGQNVTLSCEQNLNHDAMYWYRQDPGQGLRLIYYSQIVNDFQKGDIAEGYSVSREKKESFPLTVTSAQKNPTAFYLCASSMKLQPQHFGDGTRLSIL.

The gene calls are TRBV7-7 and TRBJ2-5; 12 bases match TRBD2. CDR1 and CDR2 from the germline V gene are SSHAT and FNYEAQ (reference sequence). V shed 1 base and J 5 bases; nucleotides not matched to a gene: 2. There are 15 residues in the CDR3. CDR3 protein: CASSLVTSGSETQYF. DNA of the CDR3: TGTGCCAGCAGCTTAGTGACTAGCGGGAGTGAGACCCAGTACTTC.

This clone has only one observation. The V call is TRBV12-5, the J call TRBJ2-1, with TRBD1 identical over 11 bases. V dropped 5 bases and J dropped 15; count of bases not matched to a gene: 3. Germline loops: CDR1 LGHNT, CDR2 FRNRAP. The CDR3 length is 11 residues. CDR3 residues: CASGPDRGLFF. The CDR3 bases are TGTGCTAGTGGTCCGGACAGGGGGCTGTTCTTC.

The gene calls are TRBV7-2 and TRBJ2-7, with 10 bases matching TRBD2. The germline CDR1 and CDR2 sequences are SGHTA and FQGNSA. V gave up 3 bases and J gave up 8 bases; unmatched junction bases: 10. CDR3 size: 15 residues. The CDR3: CASSFPSGTSVKQYF. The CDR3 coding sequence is TGTGCCAGCAGCTTCCCGTCCGGGACTAGCGTAAAGCAGTACTTC.

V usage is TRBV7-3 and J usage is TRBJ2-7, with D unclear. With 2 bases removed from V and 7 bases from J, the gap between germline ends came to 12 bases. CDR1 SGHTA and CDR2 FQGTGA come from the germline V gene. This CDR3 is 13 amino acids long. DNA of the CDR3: TGTGCCAGCAGCTTAGACCCTCAGAGGGAGCAGTACTTC. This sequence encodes CASSLDPQREQYF.

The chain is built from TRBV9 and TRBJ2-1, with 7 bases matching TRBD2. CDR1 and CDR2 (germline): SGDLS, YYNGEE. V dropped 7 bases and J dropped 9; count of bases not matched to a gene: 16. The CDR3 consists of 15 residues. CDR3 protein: CASGAYGGGPSEQFF. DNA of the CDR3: TGTGCCAGCGGCGCGTATGGGGGAGGGCCGAGTGAGCAGTTCTTC.

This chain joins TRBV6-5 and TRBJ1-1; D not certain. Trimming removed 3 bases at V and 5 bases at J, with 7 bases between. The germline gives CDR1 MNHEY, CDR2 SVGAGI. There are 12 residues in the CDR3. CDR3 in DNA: TGTGCCAGCAGTTATACGAGGACTGAAGCTTTCTTT. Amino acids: CASSYTRTEAFF.

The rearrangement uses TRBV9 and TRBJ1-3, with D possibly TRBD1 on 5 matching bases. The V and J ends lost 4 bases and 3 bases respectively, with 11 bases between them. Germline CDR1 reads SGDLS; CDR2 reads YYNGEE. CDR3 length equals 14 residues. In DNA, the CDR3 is TGTGCCAGCAGCCCCCCAGGGTTTGGAAACACCATATATTTT. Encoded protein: CASSPPGFGNTIYF.

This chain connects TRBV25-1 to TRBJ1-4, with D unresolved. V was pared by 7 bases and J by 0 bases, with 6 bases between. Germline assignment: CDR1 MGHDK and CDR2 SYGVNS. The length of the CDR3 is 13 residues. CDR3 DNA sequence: TGTGCCAGCACCAGCGCAACTAATGAAAAACTGTTTTTT. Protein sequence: CASTSATNEKLFF.

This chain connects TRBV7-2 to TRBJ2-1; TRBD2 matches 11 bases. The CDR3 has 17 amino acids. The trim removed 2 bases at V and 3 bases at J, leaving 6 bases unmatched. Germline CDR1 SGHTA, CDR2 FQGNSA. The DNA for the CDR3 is TGTGCCAGCAGCTTACCTAGACTAGCGGGAAGCTACAATGAGCAGTTCTTC. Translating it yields CASSLPRLAGSYNEQFF.

CDR3 residues: CASSLSGGSLLNYGYTF. The CDR3 DNA reads as TGTGCCAGCAGTTTATCCGGCGGATCCCTCCTAAACTATGGCTACACCTTC. The gene calls are TRBV28 and TRBJ1-2, with D unclear. This CDR3 contains 17 residues. The germline V gene encodes CDR1 MDHEN and CDR2 SYDVKM. Trimming took 1 base from V and 2 from J, leaving 17 bases between them.

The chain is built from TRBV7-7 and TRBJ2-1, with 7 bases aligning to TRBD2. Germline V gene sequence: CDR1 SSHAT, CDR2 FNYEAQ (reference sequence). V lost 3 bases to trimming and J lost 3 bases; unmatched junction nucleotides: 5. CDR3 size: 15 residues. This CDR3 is CASSFRREYYNEQFF. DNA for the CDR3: TGTGCCAGCAGCTTTAGGCGGGAGTACTACAATGAGCAGTTCTTC.

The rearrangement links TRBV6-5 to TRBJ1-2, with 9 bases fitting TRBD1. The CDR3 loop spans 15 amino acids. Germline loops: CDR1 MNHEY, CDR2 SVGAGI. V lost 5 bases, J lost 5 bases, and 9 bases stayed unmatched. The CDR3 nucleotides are TGTGCCAGCAGTCGGAAAACAGGGGGCCGTTATGGCTACACCTTC. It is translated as CASSRKTGGRYGYTF.

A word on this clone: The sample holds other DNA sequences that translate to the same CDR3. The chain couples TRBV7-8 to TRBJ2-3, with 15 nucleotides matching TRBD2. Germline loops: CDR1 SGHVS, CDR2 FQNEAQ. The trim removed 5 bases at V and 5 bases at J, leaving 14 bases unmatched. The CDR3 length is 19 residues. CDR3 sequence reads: CASSPASGGLAGGGDTQYF. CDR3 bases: TGTGCCAGCAGCCCGGCCTCTGGGGGACTAGCGGGAGGAGGAGATACGCAGTATTTT.

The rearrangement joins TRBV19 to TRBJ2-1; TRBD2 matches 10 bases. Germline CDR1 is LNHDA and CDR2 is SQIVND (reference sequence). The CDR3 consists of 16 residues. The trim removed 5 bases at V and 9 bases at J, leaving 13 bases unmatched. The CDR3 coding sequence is TGTGCCAGTAGTTCCACACTAGCGGGAAGGCGAGGTGAGCAGTTCTTC. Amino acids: CASSSTLAGRRGEQFF.

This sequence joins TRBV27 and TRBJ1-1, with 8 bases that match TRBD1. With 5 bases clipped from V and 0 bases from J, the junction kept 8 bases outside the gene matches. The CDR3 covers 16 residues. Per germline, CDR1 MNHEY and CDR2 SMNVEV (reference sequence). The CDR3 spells CASSPRRGLLNTEAFF. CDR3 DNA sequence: TGTGCCAGCAGTCCGCGCAGGGGGCTGCTGAACACTGAAGCTTTCTTT.

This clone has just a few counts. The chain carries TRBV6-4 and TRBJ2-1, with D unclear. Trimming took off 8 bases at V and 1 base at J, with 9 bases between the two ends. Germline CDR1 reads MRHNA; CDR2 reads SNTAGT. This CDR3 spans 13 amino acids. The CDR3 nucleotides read TGTGCCAGCTCGGCGGTATCCTACAATGAGCAGTTCTTC. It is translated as CASSAVSYNEQFF.

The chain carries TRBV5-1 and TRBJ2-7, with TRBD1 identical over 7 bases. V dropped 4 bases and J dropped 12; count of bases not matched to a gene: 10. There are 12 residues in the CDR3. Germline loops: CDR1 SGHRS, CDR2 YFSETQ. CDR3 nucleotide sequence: TGCGCCAGCAGCACGGACAGGCTATTGTGGTACGTC. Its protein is CASSTDRLLWYV.

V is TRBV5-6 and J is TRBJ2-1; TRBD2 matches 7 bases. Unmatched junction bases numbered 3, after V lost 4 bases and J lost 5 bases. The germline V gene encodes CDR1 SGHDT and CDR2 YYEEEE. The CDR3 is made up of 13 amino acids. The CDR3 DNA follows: TGTGCCAGCAGCATACTAGCGAACAATGAGCAGTTCTTC. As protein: CASSILANNEQFF. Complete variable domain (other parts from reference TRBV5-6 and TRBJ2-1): DAGVTQSPTHLIKTRGQQVTLRCSPKSGHDTVSWYQQALGQGPQFIFQYYEEEERQRGNFPDRFSGHQFPNYSSELNVNALLLGDSALYLCASSILANNEQFFGPGTRLTVL.

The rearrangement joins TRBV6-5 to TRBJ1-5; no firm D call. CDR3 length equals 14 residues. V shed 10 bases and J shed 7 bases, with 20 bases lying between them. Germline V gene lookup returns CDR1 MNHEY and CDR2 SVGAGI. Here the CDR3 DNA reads TGTGCCACCTCCCATCGGCAACTAGGGCAGCCCCAGCATTTT. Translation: CATSHRQLGQPQHF.